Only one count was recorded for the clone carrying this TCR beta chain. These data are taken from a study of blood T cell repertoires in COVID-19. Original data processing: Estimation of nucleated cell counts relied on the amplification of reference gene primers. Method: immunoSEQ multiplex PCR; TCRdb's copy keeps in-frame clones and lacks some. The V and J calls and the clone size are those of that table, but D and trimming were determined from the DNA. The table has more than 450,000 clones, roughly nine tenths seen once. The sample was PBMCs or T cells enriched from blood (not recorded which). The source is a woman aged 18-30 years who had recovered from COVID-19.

In DNA form, the CDR3 reads TGCGCCAGCAGCTTGTTTGGGACAGGGACTTCACCCCTCCACTTT. This encodes CASSLFGTGTSPLHF. This sequence joins TRBV5-1 and TRBJ1-6; 9 bases map to TRBD1. The germline CDR1 and CDR2 sequences are SGHRS and YFSETQ. V was clipped by 1 base and J by 9 bases; unmatched bases: 5. The CDR3 totals 15 residues. The full variable domain, rest sourced from reference TRBV5-1 and TRBJ1-6, is KAGVTQTPRYLIKTRGQQVTLSCSPISGHRSVSWYQQTPGQGLQFLFEYFSETQRNKGNFPGRFSGRQFSNSRSEMNVSTLELGDSALYLCASSLFGTGTSPLHFGNGTRLTVT.